These 26 T cell receptor beta chains were all obtained from the same sample, sequenced in a study of blood T cell repertoires in COVID-19. TCRdb keeps only in-frame clones here, not all; method: immunoSEQ multiplex PCR. The sample records approximately 320,000 clones, 85% being singletons. Input material: peripheral blood. All receptors derive from a human donor in a cohort sampled during active COVID-19.

The rearrangement links TRBV3-1 (or the pseudogene TRBV3-2) to TRBJ2-7, with D possibly matching TRBD2 (7 bases). The CDR3 has 16 residues. Germline CDR1 is LGHDT and CDR2 is YNNKEL (reference sequence). Trimming took off 4 bases at V and 2 bases at J, with 18 bases between the two ends. CDR3 residues: CASSRRRGAITYEQYF. The CDR3 DNA reads TGTGCCAGCAGCCGACGACGGGGGGCGATCACCTACGAGCAGTACTTC.

This clone has just one count. The CDR3 DNA reads as TGTGCCAGCAGCTTGGGACTAGCGGGGGGGGATGAGCAGTTCTTC. Translating it yields CASSLGLAGGDEQFF. The chain combines TRBV5-4 with TRBJ2-1; TRBD2 matches 14 bases. The V gene end was trimmed by 0 bases and the J gene end by 8 bases; junction bases not matched to a gene: 1. The germline gives CDR1 SGHNT, CDR2 YYREEE (reference sequence). The CDR3 consists of 15 residues. The whole variable domain, filled in from reference TRBV5-4 and TRBJ2-1, reads ETGVTQSPTHLIKTRGQQVTLRCSSQSGHNTVSWYQQALGQGPQFIFQYYREEENGRGNFPPRFSGLQFPNYSSELNVNALELDDSALYLCASSLGLAGGDEQFFGPGTRLTVL.

There are a few counts of this clone. The chain employs TRBV7-2 and TRBJ1-3, with 10 bases identical to TRBD1. V lost 4 bases and J lost 4; bases outside the gene matches: 7. Per germline, CDR1 SGHTA and CDR2 FQGNSA. This CDR3 contains 16 residues. The CDR3: CASSSRDRGPGNTIYF. DNA of the CDR3: TGTGCCAGCAGCTCCCGGGACAGGGGTCCCGGAAACACCATATATTTT.

The genes are TRBV7-2 and TRBJ2-1; D perhaps matches TRBD2 (5 bases). This CDR3 comprises 12 residues. The germline gives CDR1 SGHTA, CDR2 FQGNSA. The ends were cut back, 3 bases at V and 9 bases at J, with 9 bases in the middle. The chain's CDR3 is CASSFGVPEQFF. CDR3 in DNA: TGTGCCAGCAGCTTCGGGGTCCCTGAGCAGTTCTTC.

This rearrangement joins TRBV6-1 to TRBJ1-2, with 8 nucleotides matching TRBD1. After removal of 4 bases from V and 2 bases from J, the junction contained 9 bases not matched to a gene. Germline V gives CDR1 MNHNS, CDR2 SASEGT. The CDR3 is made up of 16 amino acids. CDR3 in DNA: TGTGCCAGCAGTGCCGGGACAGGAATCAAAAACTATGGCTACACCTTC. Translating gives CASSAGTGIKNYGYTF.

This sequence joins TRBV18 and TRBJ2-2; no clear D gene. Trimming took 2 bases from V and 0 from J, leaving 10 bases between them. This CDR3 has 16 residues. Germline-derived CDR1 and CDR2 are KGHSH and LQKENI. The CDR3 bases are TGTGCCAGCTCACCAAACAGCCCCGCGAACACCGGGGAGCTGTTTTTT. Amino acid sequence: CASSPNSPANTGELFF.

The rearrangement links TRBV12-1 to TRBJ2-1; the D segment call TRBD2 is taken from the table without a DNA check. TRBV12-1 is an annotated pseudogene. This CDR3 is built from 17 residues. Written as DNA, the CDR3 is TGTGCCAGCAGCTTTTGGCTGGCGGGGGGAACCTACAATGAGCAGTTCTTC. Its protein product is CASSFWLAGGTYNEQFF.

CDR3 DNA sequence: TGTGCCAGCAGCACTAGGAGGGGCGATTCACCCCTCCACTTT. Its translation is CASSTRRGDSPLHF. This chain connects TRBV2 to TRBJ1-6, with D possibly being TRBD1 (5 bases). Trimming took 6 bases from V and 8 from J, leaving 14 bases between them. CDR1 is SNHLY, CDR2 FYNNEI, per germline. The length of the CDR3 is 14 residues. The full variable domain, completed using reference TRBV2 and TRBJ1-6, is EPEVTQTPSHQVTQMGQEVILRCVPISNHLYFYWYRQILGQKVEFLVSFYNNEISEKSEIFDDQFSVERPDGSNFTLKIRSTKLEDSAMYFCASSTRRGDSPLHFGNGTRLTVT.

The chain combines TRBV5-6 with TRBJ1-2; maybe TRBD1 (6 bases). The CDR3 runs to 15 residues. V dropped 1 base and J dropped 0 bases, with 10 bases sitting between them. Germline assignment: CDR1 SGHDT and CDR2 YYEEEE. In nucleotides, the CDR3 is TGTGCCAGCAGCTTGACGGGGGGCACTAACTATGGCTACACCTTC. Translated, it gives CASSLTGGTNYGYTF.

This clone showed up just a few times. V usage is TRBV6-1 and J usage is TRBJ1-5, with 9 bases that match TRBD1. CDR1 MNHNS and CDR2 SASEGT come from the germline V gene. V was pared by 4 bases and J by 0 bases, with 7 bases of the junction left unmatched. This CDR3 is 17 amino acids long. Written as DNA, the CDR3 is TGTGCCAGCAGTGTGGCCTTGGGACAGGGTAGCAATCAGCCCCAGCATTTT. Translated, it gives CASSVALGQGSNQPQHF.

The chain is built from TRBV7-3 and TRBJ2-3, with 8 bases lining up with TRBD1. The CDR3 extends over 17 amino acids. Germline CDR1 reads SGHTA; CDR2 reads FQGTGA. The trim removed 5 bases at V and 3 bases at J, leaving 13 bases unmatched. CDR3 nucleotides: TGTGCCAGCAGCCCACTAGCCGGGACAGGATCGACAGATACGCAGTATTTT. Protein product: CASSPLAGTGSTDTQYF.

This chain links TRBV5-1 with TRBJ2-7, with 10 bases lining up with TRBD1. This CDR3 is 14 amino acids long. The germline gives CDR1 SGHRS, CDR2 YFSETQ. V shed 4 bases, J shed 4 bases, and the junction held 5 bases outside the gene matches. CDR3 sequence (DNA): TGCGCCAGCAGCGCTCCGGGACAGGGGTACGAGCAGTACTTC. Protein sequence: CASSAPGQGYEQYF.

The chain joins TRBV20-1 to TRBJ1-1; the D gene is possibly TRBD1 (6 bases). The germline CDR1 and CDR2 sequences are DFQATT and SNEGSKA (reference sequence). The V gene lost 3 bases and the J gene lost 4 bases, with 18 bases spanning the gap. The CDR3 runs to 15 residues. The CDR3, as DNA: TGCAGTGCTAGTCGGACCAGGGGTATCGGCACTGAAGCTTTCTTT. Its translation: CSASRTRGIGTEAFF.

This clone was detected a few times. The V and J genes are TRBV25-1 and TRBJ1-5; maybe TRBD1 (5 bases). Trimming stripped 6 bases from V and 7 bases from J, with 13 bases between. The V gene's germline CDR1 is MGHDK and CDR2 SYGVNS. The CDR3 covers 13 residues. For the CDR3, the DNA is TGTGCCAGCAGAGGGCAACGGGGGCAGCCCCAGCATTTT. Amino acid sequence: CASRGQRGQPQHF. Together with reference TRBV25-1 and TRBJ1-5, the CDR3 gives the full variable domain: EADIYQTPRYLVIGTGKKITLECSQTMGHDKMYWYQQDPGMELHLIHYSYGVNSTEKGDLSSESTVSRIRTEHFPLTLESARPSHTSQYLCASRGQRGQPQHFGDGTRLSIL.

The chain recombines TRBV19 with TRBJ2-4; TRBD2 matches at 13 bases. The CDR3 covers 19 residues. V trimming: 5 bases; J trimming: 0 bases; junction bases outside the gene matches: 10. Germline assignment: CDR1 LNHDA and CDR2 SQIVND (reference sequence). The CDR3 bases are TGTGCCAGTAGTCGTACCGGGACTAGCGGGGACGTAGCCAAAAACATTCAGTACTTC. Its protein is CASSRTGTSGDVAKNIQYF. The full variable domain, its missing parts supplied by reference TRBV19 and TRBJ2-4, is DGGITQSPKYLFRKEGQNVTLSCEQNLNHDAMYWYRQDPGQGLRLIYYSQIVNDFQKGDIAEGYSVSREKKESFPLTVTSAQKNPTAFYLCASSRTGTSGDVAKNIQYFGAGTRLSVL.

CDR3 in amino acids: CASSIGTGFNQPQHF. CDR3 DNA sequence: TGTGCCAGCAGCATCGGGACAGGGTTCAATCAGCCCCAGCATTTT. The rearrangement links TRBV7-9 to TRBJ1-5; 9 positions match TRBD1. V lost 5 bases, J lost 3 bases, and 5 bases stayed unmatched. This CDR3 has 15 amino acids. Germline V gene sequence: CDR1 SEHNR, CDR2 FQNEAQ (reference sequence). The variable domain in full, with the rest retrieved from reference TRBV7-9 and TRBJ1-5, is DTGVSQNPRHKITKRGQNVTFRCDPISEHNRLYWYRQTLGQGPEFLTYFQNEAQLEKSRLLSDRFSAERPKGSFSTLEIQRTEQGDSAMYLCASSIGTGFNQPQHFGDGTRLSIL.

This chain joins TRBV11-3 and TRBJ2-3, with TRBD2 as a possible D gene (6 bases). This CDR3 contains 16 residues. The V gene's germline CDR1 is SGHNT and CDR2 YENEEA. V was pared by 1 base and J by 6 bases, with 17 bases between. The CDR3 DNA follows: TGTGCCAGCAGCTTAGGGGTTAGCGGCCCCCCGGATACGCAGTATTTT. Its translation is CASSLGVSGPPDTQYF.

As to this clone: Other DNA sequences in this specimen translate into the identical CDR3. The gene calls are TRBV18 and TRBJ1-1, with 9 bases aligning to TRBD1. CDR1 is KGHSH, CDR2 LQKENI, per germline. The CDR3 consists of 15 residues. The V segment lost 0 bases and the J segment 1 base; nucleotides outside the gene matches: 0. CDR3 loop: CASSPPTGGNTEAFF. CDR3 in DNA: TGTGCCAGCTCACCACCGACAGGGGGGAACACTGAAGCTTTCTTT.

The chain is built from TRBV7-4 and TRBJ2-6; maybe TRBD2 (6 bases). The ends were cut back, 5 bases at V and 3 bases at J, with 17 bases in the middle. The CDR3 has 17 amino acids. Germline V gene lookup returns CDR1 SGHVT and CDR2 SQSDAQ. This CDR3 reads CASSPRGSGDGANVLTF. The CDR3 DNA sequence: TGTGCCAGCAGCCCGAGAGGTTCGGGGGATGGGGCCAACGTCCTGACTTTC.

This clone was observed a single time. V and J are TRBV2 and TRBJ2-1; 8 nucleotides match TRBD1. Germline lookup yields CDR1 SNHLY and CDR2 FYNNEI. V was pared by 6 bases and J by 4 bases, with 8 bases of the junction left unmatched. This CDR3 is 15 amino acids long. The DNA of the CDR3 is TGTGCCAGCAGGTTGACAGGGGAAGGGTACAATGAGCAGTTCTTC. Its translation: CASRLTGEGYNEQFF.

CDR3 residues: CASSLGGGPLRGYTF. The CDR3 region has the DNA TGCGCCAGCAGCTTGGGCGGGGGGCCTCTACGGGGCTACACCTTC. This chain joins TRBV5-1 and TRBJ1-2, with D perhaps matching TRBD1 (6 bases). Trimming removed 0 bases from V and 8 bases from J, with 17 bases in between. The CDR3 is made up of 15 amino acids. Germline V gives CDR1 SGHRS, CDR2 YFSETQ.

The rearrangement links TRBV9 to TRBJ1-1; D call uncertain. The CDR3 has 16 amino acids. Germline assignment: CDR1 SGDLS and CDR2 YYNGEE. V was shortened by 0 bases and J by 0 bases, with 12 bases between the two germline ends. CDR3 amino acids: CASSVVGEFMNTEAFF. The CDR3 DNA sequence: TGTGCCAGCAGCGTAGTAGGAGAATTCATGAACACTGAAGCTTTCTTT.

The chain combines TRBV11-2 with TRBJ2-6; tentatively, D is TRBD1 (6 bases). This CDR3 spans 16 amino acids. Germline V gene data show CDR1 as SGHAT and CDR2 as FQNNGV. V gave up 5 bases and J gave up 0 bases, with 11 bases separating them. DNA for the CDR3: TGTGCCAGCAGCGCCGGGACATACTCTGGGGCCAACGTCCTGACTTTC. Protein: CASSAGTYSGANVLTF.

To note about this clone: At one end, the junction sequence differs from germline, possibly due to a read error. The V call is TRBV7-3, the J call TRBJ2-2, with D possibly being TRBD1 (5 bases). Per germline, CDR1 SGHTA and CDR2 FQGTGA. The length of the CDR3 is 15 residues. CDR3 amino acids: CASSLTTDGTGELFF. The CDR3 region has the DNA TGTGCCAGCAGCCTAACGACAGATGGTACCGGGGAGCTGTTTTTT.

A single count supports this clone. This chain connects TRBV12-3 or TRBV12-4 to TRBJ1-2; TRBD1 aligns across 9 bases. The V and J ends lost 6 bases and 4 bases, in that order; junction bases with no gene match: 3. The CDR3 extends over 13 amino acids. The chain's CDR3 is CASRLGQGYGYTF. The CDR3 coding sequence is TGTGCCAGCAGACTGGGACAGGGCTATGGCTACACCTTC.

The chain couples TRBV18 to TRBJ1-2, with D possibly matching TRBD1 (5 bases). Germline values: CDR1 KGHSH, CDR2 LQKENI. The CDR3 is 15 residues long. V lost 6 bases, J lost 4 bases, and 18 bases lay in between. The CDR3 DNA reads as TGTGCCAGCTCCCGGAGTGGGGGGAAAGCCTATGGCTACACCTTC. This sequence encodes CASSRSGGKAYGYTF.